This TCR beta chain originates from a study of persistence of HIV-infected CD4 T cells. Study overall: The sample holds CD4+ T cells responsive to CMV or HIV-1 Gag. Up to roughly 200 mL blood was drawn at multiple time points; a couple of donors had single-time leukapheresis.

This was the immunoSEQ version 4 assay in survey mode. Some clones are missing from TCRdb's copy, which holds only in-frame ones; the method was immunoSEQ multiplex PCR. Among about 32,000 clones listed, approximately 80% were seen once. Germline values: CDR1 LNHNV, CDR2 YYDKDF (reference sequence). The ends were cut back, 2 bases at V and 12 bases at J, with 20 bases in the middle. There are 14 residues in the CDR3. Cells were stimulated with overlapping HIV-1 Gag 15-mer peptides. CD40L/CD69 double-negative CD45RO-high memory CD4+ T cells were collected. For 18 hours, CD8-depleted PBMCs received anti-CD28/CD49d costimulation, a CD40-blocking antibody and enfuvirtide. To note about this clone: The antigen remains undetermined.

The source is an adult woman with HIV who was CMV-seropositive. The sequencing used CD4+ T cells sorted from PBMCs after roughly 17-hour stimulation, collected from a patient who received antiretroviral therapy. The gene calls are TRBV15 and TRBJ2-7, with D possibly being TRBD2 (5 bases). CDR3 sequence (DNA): TGTGCCACCAGCAGATGGGAGACCCCAACGTTGCGGTACTTC. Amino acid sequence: CATSRWETPTLRYF.